This T cell receptor (beta chain) stems from a study of vaccination and CD4 T cells after COVID-19. Study at large: Blood was drawn a median around 73 days post second dose, range 14 to 241. SARS-CoV-2, HCoV-NL63, HCoV-OC43 and HCoV-229E supplied the overlapping spike peptides used to stimulate cells.

Sequencing of DNA taken from cultured CD4+ T cells relied on the Oncomine TCR Beta short-read assay. One entry per CDR3 protein, called by TCRdb with MiXCR from the PCR reads. The profile shows fewer than 4,500 distinct CDR3 sequences, 17% of them singletons. There are a few counts of this clonotype. Its antigen is not identified. V lost 0 bases, J lost 8 bases, and 9 bases lay in between. This CDR3 has 14 amino acids. The germline CDR1 and CDR2 sequences are SGHRS and YFSETQ. General study results and limits: Rising from around 19 to 38, the median of SARS-CoV-2-reactive clonotypes did not change significantly.

Treatment described: approximately nine-day PBMC culture with coronavirus spike peptide pools or control peptides (ViraFEST assay). For ViraFEST, peptide pools expanded antigen-specific T cells, after which the TCRs were sequenced. The sequenced material came from CD4+ T cells from blood, cultured in vitro. This sequence originates from a human donor who had recovered from COVID-19. The chain couples TRBV5-1 to TRBJ1-6; D call uncertain. In nucleotides, the CDR3 is TGCGCCAGCAGCTTGGATGGCGCCGATTCACCCCTCCACTTT. Translating it yields CASSLDGADSPLHF.